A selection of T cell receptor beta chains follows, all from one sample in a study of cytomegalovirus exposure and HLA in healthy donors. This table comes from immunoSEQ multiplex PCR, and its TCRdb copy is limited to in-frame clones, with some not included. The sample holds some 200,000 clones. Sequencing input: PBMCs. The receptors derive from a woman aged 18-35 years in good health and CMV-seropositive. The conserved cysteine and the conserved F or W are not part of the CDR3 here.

CDR3aa: ASSFLLRGSYGYT
v_gene: TRBV5-4
len: 13

CDR3aa: ASSQDWGRGIIARSTDTQY
v_gene: TRBV4-1
len: 19

CDR3aa: ASSVAHGLSYNEQF
v_gene: TRBV9
len: 14

CDR3aa: ASRPGGGETQY
v_gene: TRBV10-2
len: 11

CDR3aa: ASSPLGGETQY
v_gene: TRBV7-6
len: 11

CDR3aa: ASVGTGTSPLH
v_gene: TRBV12-5
len: 11

CDR3aa: ASKISGGSYNEQF
v_gene: TRBV6-5
len: 13

CDR3aa: ASSFGREMYNEQF
v_gene: TRBV7-6
len: 13

CDR3aa: ASSNPLYAKYRTDTQY
v_gene: TRBV19
len: 16

CDR3aa: ASSRTTYEQY
v_gene: TRBV11-2
len: 10